This TCR beta chain stems from a study of CD8+CD57+ T cells in acquired aplastic anemia. Overall study context: The mean DNA yield obtained from sorted CD4+ and CD8+ cells came to 3 to 3.5 ug. Read counts for CD4+ cells (from healthy donors) averaged around 11 million. Study-wide points: Researchers report that twenty-nine CD8+ CDR3 sequences appeared in both patients and controls.

V was clipped by 6 bases and J by 5 bases, with 13 bases between them. The CDR3 is 13 amino acids. For this clonotype: Its antigen is not known.

Both TCR beta VDJ combination and CDR3 sequence profiling were carried out. Genomic DNA was the template for this profiling. From the reads, TCRdb called clonotypes with MiXCR, one entry per CDR3 protein. The table records 200,000 to 250,000 distinct CDR3 sequences, approximately 57% of them present only once. The receptor comes from a human donor in good health. The chain is built from TRBV12-3 or TRBV12-4 and TRBJ2-5, with no clear D. Sequenced input: sorted CD4+, CD8+, or CD8+CD57+ T cells (not recorded which) from PBMCs. The DNA of the CDR3 is TGTGCCAGCAGACGCGGCGAGATGGAGACCCAGTACTTC. It is translated as CASRRGEMETQYF.